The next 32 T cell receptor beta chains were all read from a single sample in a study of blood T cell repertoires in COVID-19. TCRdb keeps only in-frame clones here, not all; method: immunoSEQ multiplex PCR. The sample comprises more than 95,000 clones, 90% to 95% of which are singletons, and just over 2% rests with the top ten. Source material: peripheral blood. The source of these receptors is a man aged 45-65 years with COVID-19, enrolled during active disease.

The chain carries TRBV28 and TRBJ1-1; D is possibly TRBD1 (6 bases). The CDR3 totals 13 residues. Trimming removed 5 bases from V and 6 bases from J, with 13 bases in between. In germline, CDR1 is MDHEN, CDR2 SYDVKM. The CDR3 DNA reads TGTGCCAGCAGTGAAAACAGGGAGTCTGAAGCTTTCTTT. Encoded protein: CASSENRESEAFF.

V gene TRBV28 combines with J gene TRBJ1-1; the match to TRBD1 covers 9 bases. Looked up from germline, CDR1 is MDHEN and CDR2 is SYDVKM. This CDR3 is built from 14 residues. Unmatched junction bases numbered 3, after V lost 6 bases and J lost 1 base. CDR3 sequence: CASRGGQGNTEAFF. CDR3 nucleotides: TGTGCCAGCAGGGGGGGACAGGGGAACACTGAAGCTTTCTTT.

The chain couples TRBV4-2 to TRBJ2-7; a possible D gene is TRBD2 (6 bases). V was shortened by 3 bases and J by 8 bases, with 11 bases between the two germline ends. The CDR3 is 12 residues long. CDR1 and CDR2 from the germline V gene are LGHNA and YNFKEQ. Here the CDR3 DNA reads TGTGCCAGCAGCCACTCTAGCGACAAGCAGTACTTC. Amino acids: CASSHSSDKQYF.

The CDR3 protein is CASSPPGPYYGYTF. CDR3 DNA: TGTGCCAGCTCACCACCGGGCCCGTACTATGGCTACACCTTC. This sequence joins TRBV18 and TRBJ1-2; D not resolved. Germline V CDR1 and CDR2: KGHSH, LQKENI. Trimming cost V 0 bases and J 3 bases, with 8 bases left between them. The CDR3 consists of 14 residues. The full variable domain, its missing parts supplied by reference TRBV18 and TRBJ1-2, is NAGVMQNPRHLVRRRGQEARLRCSPMKGHSHVYWYRQLPEEGLKFMVYLQKENIIDESGMPKERFSAEFPKEGPSILRIQQVVRGDSAAYFCASSPPGPYYGYTFGSGTRLTVV.

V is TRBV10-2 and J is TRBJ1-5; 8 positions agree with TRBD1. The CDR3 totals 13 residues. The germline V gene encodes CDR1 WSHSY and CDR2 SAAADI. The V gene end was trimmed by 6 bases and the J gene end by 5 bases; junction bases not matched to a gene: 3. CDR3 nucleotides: TGCGCCAGCAGCACAGGGGGAGATCAGCCCCAGCATTTT. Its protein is CASSTGGDQPQHF.

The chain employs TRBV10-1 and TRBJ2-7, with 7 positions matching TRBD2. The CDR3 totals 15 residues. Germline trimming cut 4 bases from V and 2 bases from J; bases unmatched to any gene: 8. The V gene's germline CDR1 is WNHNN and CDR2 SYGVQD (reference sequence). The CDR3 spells CASSVYGGRPYEQYV. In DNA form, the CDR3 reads TGCGCCAGCAGTGTATACGGGGGGAGGCCCTACGAGCAGTACGTC.

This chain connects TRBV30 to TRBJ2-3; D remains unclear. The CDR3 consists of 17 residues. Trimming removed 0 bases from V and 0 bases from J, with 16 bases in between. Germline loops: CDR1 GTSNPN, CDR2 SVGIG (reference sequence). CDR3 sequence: CAWSVLIGSSSTDTQYF. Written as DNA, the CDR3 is TGTGCCTGGAGTGTATTGATTGGCAGTTCTAGCACAGATACGCAGTATTTT.

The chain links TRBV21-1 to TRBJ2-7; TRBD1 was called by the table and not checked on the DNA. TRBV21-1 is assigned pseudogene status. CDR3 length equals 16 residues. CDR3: CASSKAWGQESYEQYF. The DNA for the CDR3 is TGTGCCAGCAGCAAAGCTTGGGGACAAGAGTCCTACGAGCAGTACTTC.

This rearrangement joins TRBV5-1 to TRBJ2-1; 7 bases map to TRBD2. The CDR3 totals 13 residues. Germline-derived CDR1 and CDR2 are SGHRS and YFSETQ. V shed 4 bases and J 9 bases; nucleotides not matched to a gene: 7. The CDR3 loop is CASSMTSRSEQFF. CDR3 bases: TGCGCCAGCAGCATGACTAGCAGAAGTGAGCAGTTCTTC.

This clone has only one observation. The CDR3 region is CASSLSPTGAEYGYTF. CDR3 DNA: TGTGCCAGCAGCTTAAGTCCTACAGGGGCGGAGTATGGCTACACCTTC. The chain is built from TRBV7-2 and TRBJ1-2, with 7 bases matching TRBD1. The CDR3 spans 16 residues. CDR1 is SGHTA, CDR2 FQGNSA, per germline. V was pared by 2 bases and J by 5 bases, with 11 bases of the junction left unmatched.

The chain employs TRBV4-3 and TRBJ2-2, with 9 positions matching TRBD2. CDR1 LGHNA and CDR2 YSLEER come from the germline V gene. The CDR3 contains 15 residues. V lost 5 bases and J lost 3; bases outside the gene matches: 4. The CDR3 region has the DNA TGCGCCAGCAGCTCAGCGGGAGGATACACCGGGGAGCTGTTTTTT. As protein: CASSSAGGYTGELFF.

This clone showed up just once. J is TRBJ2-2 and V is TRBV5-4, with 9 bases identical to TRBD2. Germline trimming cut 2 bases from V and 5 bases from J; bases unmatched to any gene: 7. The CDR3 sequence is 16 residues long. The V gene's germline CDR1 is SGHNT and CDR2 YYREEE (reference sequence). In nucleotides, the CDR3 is TGTGCCAGCAGCTTCGGACTAGCGATTAGTACCGGGGAGCTGTTTTTT. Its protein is CASSFGLAISTGELFF.

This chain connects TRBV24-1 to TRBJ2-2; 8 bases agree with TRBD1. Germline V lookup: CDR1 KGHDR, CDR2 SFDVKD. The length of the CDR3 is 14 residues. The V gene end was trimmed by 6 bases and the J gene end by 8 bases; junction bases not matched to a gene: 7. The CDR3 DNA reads TGTGCCACCAGTCTGGACAGGGCAGGGGGGGAGCTGTTTTTT. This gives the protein CATSLDRAGGELFF.

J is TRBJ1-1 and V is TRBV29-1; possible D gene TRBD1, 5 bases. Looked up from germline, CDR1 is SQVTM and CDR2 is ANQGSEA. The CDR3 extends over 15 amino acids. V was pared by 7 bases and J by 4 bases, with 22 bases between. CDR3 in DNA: TGCAGCGCCCCGGGTGGGGCCGAAAAAAGCACTGAAGCTTTCTTT. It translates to CSAPGGAEKSTEAFF.

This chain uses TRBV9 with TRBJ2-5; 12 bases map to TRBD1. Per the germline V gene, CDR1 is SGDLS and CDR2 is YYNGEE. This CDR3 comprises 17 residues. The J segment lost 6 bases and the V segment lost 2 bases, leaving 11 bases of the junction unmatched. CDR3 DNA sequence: TGTGCCAGCAGCGTCGGGACAGGGGGCGCGAGGGCGAAGACCCAGTACTTC. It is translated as CASSVGTGGARAKTQYF.

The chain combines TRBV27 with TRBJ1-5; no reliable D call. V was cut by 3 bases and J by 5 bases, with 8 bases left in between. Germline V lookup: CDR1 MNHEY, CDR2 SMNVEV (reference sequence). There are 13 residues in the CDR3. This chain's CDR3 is CASSFQEDQPQHF. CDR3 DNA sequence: TGTGCCAGCAGTTTCCAGGAAGATCAGCCCCAGCATTTT.

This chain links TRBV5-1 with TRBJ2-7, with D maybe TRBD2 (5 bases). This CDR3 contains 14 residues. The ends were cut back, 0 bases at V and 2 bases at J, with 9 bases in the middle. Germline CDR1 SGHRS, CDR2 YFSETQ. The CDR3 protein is CASSLAGNPYEQYF. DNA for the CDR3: TGCGCCAGCAGCTTGGCGGGGAATCCCTACGAGCAGTACTTC.

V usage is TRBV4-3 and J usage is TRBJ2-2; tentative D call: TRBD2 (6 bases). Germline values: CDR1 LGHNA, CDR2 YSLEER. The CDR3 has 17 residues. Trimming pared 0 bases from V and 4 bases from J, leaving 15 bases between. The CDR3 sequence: CASSQDRLGLFTGELFF. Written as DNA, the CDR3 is TGCGCCAGCAGCCAAGATAGGTTGGGACTGTTCACCGGGGAGCTGTTTTTT.

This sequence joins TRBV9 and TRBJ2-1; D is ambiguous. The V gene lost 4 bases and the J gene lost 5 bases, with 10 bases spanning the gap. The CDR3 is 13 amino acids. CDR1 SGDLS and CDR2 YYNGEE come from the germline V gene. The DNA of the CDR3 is TGTGCCAGCAGCCAAGACAAGGACAATGAGCAGTTCTTC. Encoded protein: CASSQDKDNEQFF.

The CDR3 region has the DNA TGTGCCAGCAGCGTAGATCAGGGGAGCTCCTACAATGAGCAGTTCTTC. Its translation: CASSVDQGSSYNEQFF. The chain has TRBV9 and TRBJ2-1; D might be TRBD1 (6 bases). V dropped 0 bases and J dropped 0 bases, with 10 bases sitting between them. Germline V gene data show CDR1 as SGDLS and CDR2 as YYNGEE. This CDR3 region has 16 residues.

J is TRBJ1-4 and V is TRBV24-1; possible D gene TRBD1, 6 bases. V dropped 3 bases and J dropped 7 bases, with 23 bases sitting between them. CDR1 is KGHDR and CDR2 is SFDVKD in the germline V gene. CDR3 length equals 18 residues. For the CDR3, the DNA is TGTGCCACCAGTGATCTACCACAGGGTGTTGGGAGTAGTGAAAAACTGTTTTTT. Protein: CATSDLPQGVGSSEKLFF.

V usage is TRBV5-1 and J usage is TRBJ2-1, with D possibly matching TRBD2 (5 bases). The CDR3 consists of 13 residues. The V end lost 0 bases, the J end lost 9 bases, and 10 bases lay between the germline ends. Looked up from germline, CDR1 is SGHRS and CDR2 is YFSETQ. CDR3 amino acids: CASSLVLDAEQFF. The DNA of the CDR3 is TGCGCCAGCAGCTTGGTACTAGACGCTGAGCAGTTCTTC.

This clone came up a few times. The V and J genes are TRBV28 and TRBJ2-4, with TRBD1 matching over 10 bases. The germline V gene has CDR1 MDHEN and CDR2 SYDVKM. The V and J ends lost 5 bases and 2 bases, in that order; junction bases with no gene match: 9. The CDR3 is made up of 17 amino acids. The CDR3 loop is CASSRGQGSWTKNIQYF. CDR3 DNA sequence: TGTGCCAGCAGTAGGGGACAGGGGAGTTGGACCAAAAACATTCAGTACTTC.

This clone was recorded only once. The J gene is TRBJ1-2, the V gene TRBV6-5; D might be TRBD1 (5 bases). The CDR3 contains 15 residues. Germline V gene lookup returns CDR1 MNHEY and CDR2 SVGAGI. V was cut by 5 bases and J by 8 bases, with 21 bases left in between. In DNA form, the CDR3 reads TGTGCCAGCAGTCCCCGGAGGGTTCAGGGTTGGGGCTACACCTTC. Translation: CASSPRRVQGWGYTF.

For the CDR3, the DNA is TGTGCCAGCAGTTCGCTAGCGCCGGGGGAGCAGTTCTTC. This sequence encodes CASSSLAPGEQFF. The chain has TRBV12-3 or TRBV12-4 and TRBJ2-1; weak D call: TRBD2 (6 bases). Trimming stripped 4 bases from V and 10 bases from J, with 14 bases between. This CDR3 has 13 residues.

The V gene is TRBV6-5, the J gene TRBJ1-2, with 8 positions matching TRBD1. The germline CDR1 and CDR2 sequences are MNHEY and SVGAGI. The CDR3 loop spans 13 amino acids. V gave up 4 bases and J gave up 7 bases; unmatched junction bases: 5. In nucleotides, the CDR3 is TGTGCCAGCAGTTCCGGACAGGGAGGTGGCTACACCTTC. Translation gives CASSSGQGGGYTF.

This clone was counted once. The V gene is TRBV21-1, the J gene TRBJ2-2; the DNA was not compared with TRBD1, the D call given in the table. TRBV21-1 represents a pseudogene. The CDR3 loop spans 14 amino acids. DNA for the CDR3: TGTGCCAGCAGCAAAGGACAGGGCACCGGGGAGCTGTTTTTT. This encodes CASSKGQGTGELFF.

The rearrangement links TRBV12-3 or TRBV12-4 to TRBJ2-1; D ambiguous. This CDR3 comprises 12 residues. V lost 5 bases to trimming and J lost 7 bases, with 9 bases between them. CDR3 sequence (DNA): TGTGCCAGCAGTCTTAGATCGAATGAGCAGTTCTTC. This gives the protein CASSLRSNEQFF.

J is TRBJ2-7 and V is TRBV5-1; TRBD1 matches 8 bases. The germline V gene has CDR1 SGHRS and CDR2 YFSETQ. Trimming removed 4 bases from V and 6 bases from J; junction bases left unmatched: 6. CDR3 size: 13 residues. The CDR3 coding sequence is TGCGCCAGCAGCACCCTGACAGGGGCCGAGCAGTACTTC. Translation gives CASSTLTGAEQYF.

CDR3 sequence (DNA): TGCGCCAGCAGCCGTACAGGGGTCCCCCAAGAGACCCAGTACTTC. Translated, it gives CASSRTGVPQETQYF. The chain is built from TRBV5-1 and TRBJ2-5; TRBD1 aligns across 7 bases. Germline V lookup: CDR1 SGHRS, CDR2 YFSETQ. This CDR3 is 15 amino acids long. Trimming took 4 bases from V and 1 from J; bases not matched to a gene: 7.

CDR3 DNA: TGTGCCAGCAGCGTGGCGGGAGGGCCGGATGAGCAGTTCTTC. Encoded protein: CASSVAGGPDEQFF. The chain combines TRBV9 with TRBJ2-1; 9 positions agree with TRBD2. CDR1 is SGDLS, CDR2 YYNGEE, per germline. The V and J ends lost 2 bases and 8 bases, in that order; junction bases with no gene match: 5. The CDR3 runs to 14 residues.

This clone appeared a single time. The CDR3 spells CASSQVLAGAYEQYV. In nucleotides, the CDR3 is TGCGCCAGCAGCCAAGTTCTAGCGGGAGCCTACGAGCAGTACGTC. J is TRBJ2-7 and V is TRBV4-1; 10 nucleotides agree with TRBD2. Germline V gives CDR1 MGHRA, CDR2 YSYEKL. The CDR3 loop spans 15 amino acids. Trimming removed 1 base from V and 2 bases from J; junction bases left unmatched: 2.